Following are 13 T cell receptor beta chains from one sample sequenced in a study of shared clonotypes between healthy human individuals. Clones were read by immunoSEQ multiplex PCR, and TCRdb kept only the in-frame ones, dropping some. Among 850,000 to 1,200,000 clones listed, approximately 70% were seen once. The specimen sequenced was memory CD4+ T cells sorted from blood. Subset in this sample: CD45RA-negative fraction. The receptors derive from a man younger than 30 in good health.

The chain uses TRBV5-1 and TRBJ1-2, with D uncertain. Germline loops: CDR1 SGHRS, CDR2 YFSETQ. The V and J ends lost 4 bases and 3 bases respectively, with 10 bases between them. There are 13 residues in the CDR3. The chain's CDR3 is CASSRPPDYGYTF. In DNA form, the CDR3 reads TGCGCCAGCAGCCGCCCCCCAGACTATGGCTACACCTTC.

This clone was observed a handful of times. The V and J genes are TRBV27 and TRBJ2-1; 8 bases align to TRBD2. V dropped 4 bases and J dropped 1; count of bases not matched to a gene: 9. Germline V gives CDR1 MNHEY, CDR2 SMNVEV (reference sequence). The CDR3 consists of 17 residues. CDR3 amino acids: CASSSTLLAGSYNEQFF. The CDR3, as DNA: TGTGCCAGCAGTTCGACCCTCTTAGCGGGGTCCTACAATGAGCAGTTCTTC.

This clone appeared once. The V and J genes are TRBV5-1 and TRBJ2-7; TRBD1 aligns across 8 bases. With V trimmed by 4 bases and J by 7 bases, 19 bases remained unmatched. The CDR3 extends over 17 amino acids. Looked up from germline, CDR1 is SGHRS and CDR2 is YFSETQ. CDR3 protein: CASSPPPPGQALREQYF. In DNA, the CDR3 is TGCGCCAGCAGCCCGCCGCCCCCGGGACAGGCGCTCAGGGAGCAGTACTTC.

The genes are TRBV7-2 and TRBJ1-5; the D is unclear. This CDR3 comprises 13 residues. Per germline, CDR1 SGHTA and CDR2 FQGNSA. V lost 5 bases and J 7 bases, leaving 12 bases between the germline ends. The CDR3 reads CASSPRTGQPQHF. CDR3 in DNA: TGTGCCAGCAGCCCGCGCACGGGACAGCCCCAGCATTTT.

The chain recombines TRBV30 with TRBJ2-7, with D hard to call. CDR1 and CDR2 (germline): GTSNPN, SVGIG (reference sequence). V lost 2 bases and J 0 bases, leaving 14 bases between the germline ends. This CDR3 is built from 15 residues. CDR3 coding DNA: TGTGCCTGGAGTCTGAGGTCTAGGAGCTCCTACGAGCAGTACTTC. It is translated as CAWSLRSRSSYEQYF.

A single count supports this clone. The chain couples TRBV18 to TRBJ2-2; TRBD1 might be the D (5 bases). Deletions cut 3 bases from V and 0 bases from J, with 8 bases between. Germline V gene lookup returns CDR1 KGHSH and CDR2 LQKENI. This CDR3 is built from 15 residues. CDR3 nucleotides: TGTGCCAGCTCACCCTGGGGCACGAACACCGGGGAGCTGTTTTTT. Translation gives CASSPWGTNTGELFF. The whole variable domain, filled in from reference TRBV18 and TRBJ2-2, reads NAGVMQNPRHLVRRRGQEARLRCSPMKGHSHVYWYRQLPEEGLKFMVYLQKENIIDESGMPKERFSAEFPKEGPSILRIQQVVRGDSAAYFCASSPWGTNTGELFFGEGSRLTVL.

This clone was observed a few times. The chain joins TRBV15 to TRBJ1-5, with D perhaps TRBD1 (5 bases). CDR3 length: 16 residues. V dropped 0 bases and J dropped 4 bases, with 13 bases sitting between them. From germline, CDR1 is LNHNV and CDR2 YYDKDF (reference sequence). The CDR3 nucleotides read TGTGCCACCAGCAGAGATTTTGGGGGACGGAATCAGCCCCAGCATTTT. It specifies CATSRDFGGRNQPQHF.

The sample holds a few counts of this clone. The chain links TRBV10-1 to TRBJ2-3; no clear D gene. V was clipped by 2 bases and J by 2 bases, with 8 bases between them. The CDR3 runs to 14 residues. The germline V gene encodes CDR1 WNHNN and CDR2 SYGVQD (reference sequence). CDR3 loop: CASSEGPTTDTQYF. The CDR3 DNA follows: TGCGCCAGCAGTGAGGGACCTACCACAGATACGCAGTATTTT.

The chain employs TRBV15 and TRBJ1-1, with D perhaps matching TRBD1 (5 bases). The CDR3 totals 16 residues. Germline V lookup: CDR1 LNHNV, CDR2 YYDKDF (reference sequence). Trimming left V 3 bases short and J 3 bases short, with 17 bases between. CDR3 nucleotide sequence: TGTGCCACCAGCAGGGGACTACAGGTTGGGGACACTGAAGCTTTCTTT. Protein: CATSRGLQVGDTEAFF.

Here the CDR3 DNA reads TGTGCCTGGAGGACGTCCGGGCAGGGAAGCAATCAGCCCCAGCATTTT. This encodes CAWRTSGQGSNQPQHF. The V and J genes are TRBV30 and TRBJ1-5; maybe TRBD1 (5 bases). The germline V and J ends were trimmed by 3 bases and 1 base, with 16 bases remaining between them. The V gene's germline CDR1 is GTSNPN and CDR2 SVGIG (reference sequence). The CDR3 is 16 amino acids.

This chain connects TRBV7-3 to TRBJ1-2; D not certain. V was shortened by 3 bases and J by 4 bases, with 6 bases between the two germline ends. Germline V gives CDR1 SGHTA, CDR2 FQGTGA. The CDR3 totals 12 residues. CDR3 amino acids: CASSFQVYGYTF. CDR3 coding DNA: TGTGCCAGCAGCTTCCAGGTCTATGGCTACACCTTC.

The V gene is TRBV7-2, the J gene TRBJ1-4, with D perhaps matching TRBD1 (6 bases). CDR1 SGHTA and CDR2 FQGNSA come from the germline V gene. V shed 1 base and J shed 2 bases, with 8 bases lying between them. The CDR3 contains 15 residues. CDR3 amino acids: CASSLGQATNEKLFF. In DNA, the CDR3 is TGTGCCAGCAGCTTAGGACAGGCTACTAATGAAAAACTGTTTTTT. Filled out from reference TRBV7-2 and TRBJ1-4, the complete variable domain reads GAGVSQSPSNKVTEKGKDVELRCDPISGHTALYWYRQSLGQGLEFLIYFQGNSAPDKSGLPSDRFSAERTGGSVSTLTIQRTQQEDSAVYLCASSLGQATNEKLFFGSGTQLSVL.

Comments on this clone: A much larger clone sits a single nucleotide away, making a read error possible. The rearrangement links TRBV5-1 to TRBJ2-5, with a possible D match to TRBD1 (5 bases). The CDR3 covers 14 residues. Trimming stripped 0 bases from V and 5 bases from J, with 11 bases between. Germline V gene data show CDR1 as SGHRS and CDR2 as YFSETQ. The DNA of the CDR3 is TGCGCCAGCAGCTTGGGGGTCAGGGTGGAGACCCAGTACTTC. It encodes CASSLGVRVETQYF. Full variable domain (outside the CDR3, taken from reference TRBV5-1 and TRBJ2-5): KAGVTQTPRYLIKTRGQQVTLSCSPISGHRSVSWYQQTPGQGLQFLFEYFSETQRNKGNFPGRFSGRQFSNSRSEMNVSTLELGDSALYLCASSLGVRVETQYFGPGTRLLVL.